The T cell receptor beta chain under discussion was sequenced for a study of beta chain features in type 1 diabetes. Background on the study: The samples had about 110,000,000 sorted cells examined in all. Study-wide results and limits: For TCRB rearrangement, an influence of HLA type remained unresolved here. Type 1 diabetes patients showed a moderate but significant shortening of TCRB CDR3s in all four CD4+ subsets. Using cDNA template may skew counts toward highly expressing activated cells.

For this clone: The antigen remains undetermined.

All of the isolated RNA was reverse transcribed, so expressed TCRB transcripts were sequenced. Method: immunoSEQ multiplex PCR; TCRdb's copy keeps in-frame clones and lacks some. This table holds some 26,000 clones, 68% found once. Sorting that relied on CD45RO/CCR7/CD25/CD127/CD95/CD27 yielded CD4+ naive, central memory, regulatory and stem cell-like memory cells. The sample comprised stem cell memory CD4+ T cells from blood. This TCR came from a woman in her thirties or forties with type 1 diabetes.

Here the CDR3 DNA reads TGTGCCAGCCGCCTTGGCCTGAGCACAGATACGCAGTATTTT. Its translation is CASRLGLSTDTQYF. This chain uses TRBV6-6 with TRBJ2-3; D ambiguous. Trimming left V 8 bases short and J 0 bases short, with 12 bases between. CDR1 and CDR2 from the germline V gene are MNHNY and SVGAGI (reference sequence). CDR3 length: 14 amino acids.